This T cell receptor beta chain was retrieved from a study of control samples from healthy donors and cancer patients. Some clones are missing from TCRdb's copy, which holds only in-frame ones; the method was immunoSEQ multiplex PCR. The sample has 140,000 to 150,000 clones; approximately 92% are singletons. Input material: blood. The receptor was isolated from a man aged 25 to 45 in good health.

This CDR3 is CASSVASGSLNEQFF. CDR3 in DNA: TGTGCCAGTAGTGTTGCTAGCGGGTCCCTGAATGAGCAGTTCTTC. This sequence joins TRBV19 and TRBJ2-1, with 8 bases identical to TRBD2. The CDR3 consists of 15 residues. The V gene's germline CDR1 is LNHDA and CDR2 SQIVND (reference sequence). V gave up 5 bases and J gave up 7 bases; unmatched junction bases: 10. Using reference TRBV19 and TRBJ2-1 for the parts outside the CDR3, the full variable domain is DGGITQSPKYLFRKEGQNVTLSCEQNLNHDAMYWYRQDPGQGLRLIYYSQIVNDFQKGDIAEGYSVSREKKESFPLTVTSAQKNPTAFYLCASSVASGSLNEQFFGPGTRLTVL.